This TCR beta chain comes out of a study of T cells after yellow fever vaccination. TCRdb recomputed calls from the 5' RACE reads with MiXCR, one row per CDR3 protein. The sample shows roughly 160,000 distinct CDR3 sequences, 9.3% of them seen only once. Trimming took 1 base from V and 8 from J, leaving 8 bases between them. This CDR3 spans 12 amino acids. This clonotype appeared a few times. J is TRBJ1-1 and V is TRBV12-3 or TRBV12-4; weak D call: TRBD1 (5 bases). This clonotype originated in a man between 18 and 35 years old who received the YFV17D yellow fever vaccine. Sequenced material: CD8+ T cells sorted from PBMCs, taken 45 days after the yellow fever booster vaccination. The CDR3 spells CASSLGGYEAFF. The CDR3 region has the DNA TGTGCCAGCAGTTTAGGGGGCTACGAAGCTTTCTTT.